Sequencing of this T cell receptor (beta chain) was carried out in a study of T cells in localized non-small cell lung cancer. The study, taken as a whole, reports: Median about 58 top-100 tumor clones were shared with paired adjacent lung. There was higher T cell clonality in uninvolved adjacent lung than in tumor, and it was highest there.

Assay used: immunoSEQ multiplex PCR; TCRdb lists only in-frame clones, some missing. The sample records tens of thousands of clones, approximately 81% being singletons. Looked up from germline, CDR1 is MGHDK and CDR2 is SYGVNS. Trimming took 7 bases from V and 5 from J, leaving 18 bases between them. This CDR3 is 14 amino acids long. As to this clone: The antigen remains undetermined. Other DNA sequences within the sample encode an identical CDR3.

Sequences were derived from peripheral blood, sampled before any cancer treatment. The chain is built from TRBV25-1 and TRBJ2-7, with D maybe TRBD2 (7 bases). The sequence came from a man aged 40 to 70 with stage III squamous cell lung carcinoma. CDR3 DNA: TGTGCCAGCATCGAGGGGCGGGGGCCTCACGAGCAGTACGTC. This sequence encodes CASIEGRGPHEQYV.